The present TCR beta chain was sequenced within a study of blood T cell repertoires in COVID-19. The CDR3 loop spans 16 amino acids. Trimming left V 0 bases short and J 0 bases short, with 9 bases between. The germline gives CDR1 SGHRS, CDR2 YFSETQ. This clone has just one count. Original data processing: It was from reference gene primer amplification that nucleated cell counts were estimated. TCRdb's table, derived via immunoSEQ multiplex PCR, lists solely in-frame clones and lacks some. The DNA was the basis for D and trimming; V, J and clone size are from that table. This sample yields around 240,000 clones, of which just under 90% are seen a single time; about 0.95% belongs to the top ten. This study enrolled people aged about 18 to 95 from about 24 US geographic areas. Participant-reported clinical history was the basis for cohort assignment.

The sample taken for sequencing was PBMCs or T cells enriched from blood (not recorded which). The sequence derives from a middle-aged man who had been exposed to COVID-19. The gene calls are TRBV5-1 and TRBJ2-2; TRBD2 is a possible D gene (6 bases). CDR3 loop: CASSLGPGANTGELFF. The CDR3 DNA is TGCGCCAGCAGCTTGGGGCCGGGGGCGAACACCGGGGAGCTGTTTTTT.